This TCR beta chain was recovered during a study of blood T cell repertoires in COVID-19. Study details: The United States, Italy and Spain were the sources of the acute and convalescent COVID-19 samples. The analysed material was cDNA or gDNA that came from T cells, B-cell-depleted T cells, or PBMCs.

Authors' methods: For nucleated cells, counts were estimated from reference gene primer amplification. The repertoire was sequenced with immunoSEQ multiplex PCR; TCRdb's copy has only in-frame clones and lacks some. V and J calls and clone size are copied from that table; D and trimming were computed from the DNA. The sample records approximately 85,000 clones, almost 90% being singletons. V was shortened by 1 base and J by 1 base, with 8 bases between the two germline ends. Germline V CDR1 and CDR2: SGHNT, YENEEA. This CDR3 spans 14 amino acids. The sequence was obtained from an elderly woman with active or convalescent COVID-19. V usage is TRBV11-3 and J usage is TRBJ2-7; D unclear. The source material was peripheral blood. CDR3 residues: CASSLAGHSYEQYF. The CDR3 coding sequence is TGTGCCAGCAGCTTAGCGGGTCATTCCTACGAGCAGTACTTC. The variable domain in full, with the rest retrieved from reference TRBV11-3 and TRBJ2-7, is EAGVVQSPRYKIIEKKQPVAFWCNPISGHNTLYWYLQNLGQGPELLIRYENEEAVDDSQLPKDRFSAERLKGVDSTLKIQPAELGDSAVYLCASSLAGHSYEQYFGPGTRLTVT.